The 13 T cell receptor beta chains listed next were all sequenced from one sample in a study of blood T cell repertoires in COVID-19. The method was immunoSEQ multiplex PCR; TCRdb's version includes in-frame clones alone and lacks a portion of them. The data hold under 45,000 clones, with about 83% observed a single time. The specimen sequenced was peripheral blood. Every receptor here comes from a woman of 80 years or more with active or convalescent COVID-19.

The rearrangement uses TRBV6-6 and TRBJ1-5; 10 positions match TRBD1. Germline assignment: CDR1 MNHNY and CDR2 SVGAGI (reference sequence). This CDR3 contains 14 residues. The V segment lost 6 bases and the J segment 4 bases; nucleotides outside the gene matches: 3. CDR3 sequence reads: CASSQDRGNQPQHF. The CDR3 nucleotides are TGTGCCAGCAGCCAGGACAGGGGGAATCAGCCCCAGCATTTT.

The rearrangement uses TRBV28 and TRBJ2-2, with TRBD2 as a possible D gene (6 bases). V was cut by 6 bases and J by 1 base, with 9 bases left in between. The CDR3 spans 14 residues. Germline V gives CDR1 MDHEN, CDR2 SYDVKM. The CDR3 region has the DNA TGTGCCAGCAGACCCGGGGGGAACACCGGGGAGCTGTTTTTT. Translated: CASRPGGNTGELFF.

The chain employs TRBV9 and TRBJ2-7, with D possibly TRBD1 on 6 matching bases. V was shortened by 3 bases and J by 5 bases, with 18 bases between the two germline ends. There are 15 residues in the CDR3. Germline V gene data show CDR1 as SGDLS and CDR2 as YYNGEE. CDR3 bases: TGTGCCAGCAGCGAGAACCTACAGGGTTACCACGAGCAGTACTTC. Translating gives CASSENLQGYHEQYF.

V usage is TRBV5-1 and J usage is TRBJ1-1; 7 nucleotides agree with TRBD1. This CDR3 has 14 amino acids. V dropped 4 bases and J dropped 6; count of bases not matched to a gene: 9. CDR1 is SGHRS, CDR2 YFSETQ, per germline. The CDR3 spells CASSQGQEWSEAFF. The CDR3 DNA sequence: TGCGCCAGCAGCCAAGGACAGGAATGGTCTGAAGCTTTCTTT.

The rearrangement links TRBV2 to TRBJ1-1, with no clear D. The CDR3 extends over 11 amino acids. In germline, CDR1 is SNHLY, CDR2 FYNNEI. Deletions cut 2 bases from V and 11 bases from J, with 9 bases between. In DNA, the CDR3 is TGTGCCAGCAGTGAAACCCGGAGGGCTTTCTTT. The encoded protein is CASSETRRAFF.

V and J are TRBV28 and TRBJ1-1; D possibly corresponds to TRBD1 (6 bases). Trimming took 8 bases from V and 3 from J, leaving 10 bases between them. CDR1 is MDHEN, CDR2 SYDVKM, per germline. CDR3 length equals 12 residues. This chain's CDR3 is CASSTGYTEAFF. The CDR3 DNA sequence: TGTGCCAGCTCTACAGGGTACACTGAAGCTTTCTTT.

The rearrangement links TRBV23-1 to TRBJ1-2; TRBD1 is a possible D gene (5 bases). TRBV23-1 belongs to the ORF category, with a function that is uncertain. This CDR3 has 14 amino acids. Trimming pared 0 bases from V and 8 bases from J, leaving 13 bases between. CDR3 loop: CASSQSTGVFGYTF. CDR3 in DNA: TGCGCCAGCAGTCAATCGACGGGGGTCTTCGGCTACACCTTC.

This clone was seen once. V gene TRBV13 combines with J gene TRBJ2-3, with 9 nucleotides matching TRBD2. From germline, CDR1 is PRHDT and CDR2 FYEKMQ (reference sequence). The CDR3 is 18 residues long. V lost 0 bases, J lost 0 bases, and 7 bases stayed unmatched. This CDR3 is CASSLGRTSGGSTDTQYF. Here the CDR3 DNA reads TGTGCCAGCAGCTTAGGTCGGACGAGCGGGGGGAGCACAGATACGCAGTATTTT.

This chain links TRBV5-6 with TRBJ1-6; 7 nucleotides line up with TRBD1. Trimming removed 4 bases from V and 7 bases from J; junction bases left unmatched: 11. The CDR3 loop spans 16 amino acids. Germline loops: CDR1 SGHDT, CDR2 YYEEEE. The CDR3 DNA sequence: TGTGCCAGCAGCCATATCGGGACAGTCCTAAATTCACCCCTCCACTTT. Translating it yields CASSHIGTVLNSPLHF.

The gene calls are TRBV6-5 and TRBJ1-6; D is ambiguous. The CDR3 spans 16 residues. V gave up 0 bases and J gave up 6 bases, with 12 bases separating them. Per the germline V gene, CDR1 is MNHEY and CDR2 is SVGAGI. CDR3 loop: CASSYSIIGPNSPLHF. The CDR3 nucleotides read TGTGCCAGCAGTTACTCGATAATCGGTCCTAATTCACCCCTCCACTTT.

This chain connects TRBV19 to TRBJ2-1; TRBD2 is a possible D gene (6 bases). Between the trimmed V and J ends, which lost 4 bases and 3 bases, there was a span of 16 bases. The CDR3 extends over 16 amino acids. Germline V gene data show CDR1 as LNHDA and CDR2 as SQIVND (reference sequence). The CDR3 DNA is TGTGCCAGTAGTACCCTCGGGAAGCGGGTCTACAATGAGCAGTTCTTC. Its translation is CASSTLGKRVYNEQFF.

This chain links TRBV5-1 with TRBJ1-5, with 8 bases that match TRBD1. Trimming at V came to 3 bases and at J to 6 bases, leaving 5 bases not matched to a gene. Germline CDR1 reads SGHRS; CDR2 reads YFSETQ. The length of the CDR3 is 14 residues. This CDR3 is CASSSGQGGQPQHF. The CDR3 DNA is TGCGCCAGCAGCTCCGGACAGGGAGGTCAGCCCCAGCATTTT. Full variable domain (rest looked up from reference TRBV5-1 and TRBJ1-5): KAGVTQTPRYLIKTRGQQVTLSCSPISGHRSVSWYQQTPGQGLQFLFEYFSETQRNKGNFPGRFSGRQFSNSRSEMNVSTLELGDSALYLCASSSGQGGQPQHFGDGTRLSIL.

The chain uses TRBV3-1 (or the pseudogene TRBV3-2) and TRBJ2-7; the match to TRBD2 covers 10 bases. V shed 4 bases, J shed 3 bases, and the junction held 12 bases outside the gene matches. The germline CDR1 and CDR2 sequences are LGHDT and YNNKEL (reference sequence). The CDR3 has 17 residues. DNA for the CDR3: TGTGCCAGCAGCCCCTTGGTGTCTAGCGGGAGATTCTACGAGCAGTACTTC. This gives the protein CASSPLVSSGRFYEQYF.